This T cell receptor (beta chain) was captured by sequencing in a study of T-cell memory formation after mild COVID-19. Study background: Largely donor-specific sequence clusters came from two donors. Findings and caveats of the study: Prior to infection, memory already included some responding clones, suggesting cross-reactive memory joined. Shrinking CD4+ clones were chiefly CM and EM; CD8+ ones were chiefly EMRA.

This clonotype was seen only a few times. What it binds is not known. Libraries for TCRalpha and TCRbeta carried sample barcodes and unique molecular identifiers via 5'RACE. TCRdb recomputed calls from the 5' RACE reads with MiXCR, one row per CDR3 protein. The data contain around 220,000 distinct CDR3 sequences, about 17% of them singletons. This CDR3 is built from 16 residues. Per the germline V gene, CDR1 is LGHDT and CDR2 is YNNKEL (reference sequence). V was trimmed by 3 bases and J by 1 base, leaving 10 bases between them. The receptor was derived from a man younger than 35 who had mild COVID-19 (a few samples of this study predate the infection). Cell type and time point are not known. The sequencing sample was made of PBMCs or a T cell subset sorted from them (not recorded which). V is TRBV3-1 and J is TRBJ1-6; D is possibly TRBD1 (5 bases). CDR3 sequence: CASSQGLGSYNSPLHF. DNA of the CDR3: TGTGCCAGCAGCCAGGGGCTCGGATCCTATAATTCACCCCTCCACTTT. Variable domain in full (rest from reference TRBV3-1 and TRBJ1-6): DTAVSQTPKYLVTQMGNDKSIKCEQNLGHDTMYWYKQDSKKFLKIMFSYNNKELIINETVPNRFSPKSPDKAHLNLHINSLELGDSAVYFCASSQGLGSYNSPLHFGNGTRLTVT.